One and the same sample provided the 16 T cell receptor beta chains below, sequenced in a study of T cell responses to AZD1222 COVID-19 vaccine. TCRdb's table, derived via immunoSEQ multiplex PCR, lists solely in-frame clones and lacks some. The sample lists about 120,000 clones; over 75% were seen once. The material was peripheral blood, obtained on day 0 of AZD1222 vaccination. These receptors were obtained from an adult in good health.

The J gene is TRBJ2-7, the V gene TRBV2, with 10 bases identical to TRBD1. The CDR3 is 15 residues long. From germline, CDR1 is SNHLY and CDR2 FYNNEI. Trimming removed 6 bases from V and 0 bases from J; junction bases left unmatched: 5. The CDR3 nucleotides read TGTGCCAGCAGCCTCTGGACAGGGGGCTCCTACGAGCAGTACTTC. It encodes CASSLWTGGSYEQYF.

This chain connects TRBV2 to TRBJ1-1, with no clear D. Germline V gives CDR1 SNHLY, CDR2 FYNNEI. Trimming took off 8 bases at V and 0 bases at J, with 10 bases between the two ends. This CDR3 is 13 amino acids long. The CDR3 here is CASGGLLNTEAFF. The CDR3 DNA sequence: TGTGCCAGCGGAGGACTTTTGAACACTGAAGCTTTCTTT.

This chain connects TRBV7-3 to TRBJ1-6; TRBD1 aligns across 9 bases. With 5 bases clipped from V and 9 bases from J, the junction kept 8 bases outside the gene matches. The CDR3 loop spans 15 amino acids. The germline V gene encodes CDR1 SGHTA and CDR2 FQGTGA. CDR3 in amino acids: CASSLVGTGSSPLHF. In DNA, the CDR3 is TGTGCCAGCAGCCTGGTCGGGACAGGGTCTTCACCCCTCCACTTT.

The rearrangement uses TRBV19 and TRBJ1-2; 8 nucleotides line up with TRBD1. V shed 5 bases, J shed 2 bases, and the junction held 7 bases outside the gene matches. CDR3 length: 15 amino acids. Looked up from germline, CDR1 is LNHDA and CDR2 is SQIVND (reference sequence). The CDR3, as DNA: TGTGCCAGTAGTGGACAGACAGGGGCGAACTATGGCTACACCTTC. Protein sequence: CASSGQTGANYGYTF.

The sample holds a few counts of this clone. In nucleotides, the CDR3 is TGTGCCAGCAGGCTAGACAATCAGCCCCAGCATTTT. Amino acids: CASRLDNQPQHF. The rearrangement uses TRBV28 and TRBJ1-5, with D unresolved. The CDR3 is 12 residues long. CDR1 is MDHEN and CDR2 is SYDVKM in the germline V gene. V was shortened by 6 bases and J by 3 bases, with 6 bases between the two germline ends.

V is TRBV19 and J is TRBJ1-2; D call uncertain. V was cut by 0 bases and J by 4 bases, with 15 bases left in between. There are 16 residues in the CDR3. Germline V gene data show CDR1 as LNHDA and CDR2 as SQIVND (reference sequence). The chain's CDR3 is CASSIDREGASYGYTF. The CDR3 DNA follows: TGTGCCAGTAGTATAGATCGAGAGGGAGCCTCCTATGGCTACACCTTC.

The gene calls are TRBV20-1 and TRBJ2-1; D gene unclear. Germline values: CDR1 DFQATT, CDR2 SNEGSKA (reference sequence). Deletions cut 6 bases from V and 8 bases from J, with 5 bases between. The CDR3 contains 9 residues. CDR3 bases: TGCAGTGCGGGCCATGAGCAGTTCTTC. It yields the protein CSAGHEQFF.

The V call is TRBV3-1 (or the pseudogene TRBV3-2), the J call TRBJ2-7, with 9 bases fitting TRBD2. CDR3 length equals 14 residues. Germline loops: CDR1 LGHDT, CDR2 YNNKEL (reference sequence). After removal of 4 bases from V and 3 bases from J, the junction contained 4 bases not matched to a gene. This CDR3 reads CASSPRGGGYEQYF. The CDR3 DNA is TGTGCCAGCAGCCCGCGCGGGGGGGGCTACGAGCAGTACTTC.

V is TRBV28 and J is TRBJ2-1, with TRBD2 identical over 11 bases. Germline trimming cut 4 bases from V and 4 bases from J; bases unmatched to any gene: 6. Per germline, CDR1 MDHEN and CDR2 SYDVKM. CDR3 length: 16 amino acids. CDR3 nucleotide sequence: TGTGCCAGCAGTTCCACGGGACTAGCGGCGTACAATGAGCAGTTCTTC. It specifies CASSSTGLAAYNEQFF.

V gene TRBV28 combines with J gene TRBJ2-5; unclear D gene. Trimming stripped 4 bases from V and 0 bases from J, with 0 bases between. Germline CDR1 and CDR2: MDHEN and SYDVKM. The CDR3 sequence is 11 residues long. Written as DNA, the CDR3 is TGTGCCAGCAGTTACCAAGAGACCCAGTACTTC. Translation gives CASSYQETQYF.

As DNA, the CDR3 is TGTGCCATCAGTGGTATACAGGACAGGGAATACGAGCAGTACTTC. It encodes CAISGIQDREYEQYF. The J gene is TRBJ2-7, the V gene TRBV10-3; 8 nucleotides agree with TRBD1. Germline trimming cut 4 bases from V and 4 bases from J; bases unmatched to any gene: 9. CDR3 size: 15 residues. Looked up from germline, CDR1 is ENHRY and CDR2 is SYGVKD.

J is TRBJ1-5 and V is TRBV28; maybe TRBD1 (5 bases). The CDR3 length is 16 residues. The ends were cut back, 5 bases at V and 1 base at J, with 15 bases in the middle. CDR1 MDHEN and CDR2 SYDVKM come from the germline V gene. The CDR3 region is CASSPRGEGSNQPQHF. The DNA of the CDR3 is TGTGCCAGCAGTCCCCGGGGCGAGGGCAGCAATCAGCCCCAGCATTTT.

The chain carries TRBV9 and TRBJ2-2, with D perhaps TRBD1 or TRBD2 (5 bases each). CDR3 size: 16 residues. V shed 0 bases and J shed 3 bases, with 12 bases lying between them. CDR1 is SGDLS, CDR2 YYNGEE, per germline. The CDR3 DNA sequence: TGTGCCAGCAGCGTAGAGGGGTACGGGGACACCGGGGAGCTGTTTTTT. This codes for CASSVEGYGDTGELFF.

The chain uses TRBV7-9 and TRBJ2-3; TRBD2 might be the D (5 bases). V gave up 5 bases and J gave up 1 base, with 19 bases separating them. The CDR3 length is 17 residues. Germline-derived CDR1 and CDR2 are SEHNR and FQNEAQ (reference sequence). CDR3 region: CASSPPTSSSGTDTQYF. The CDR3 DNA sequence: TGTGCCAGCAGCCCCCCCACTAGTAGTTCGGGCACAGATACGCAGTATTTT.

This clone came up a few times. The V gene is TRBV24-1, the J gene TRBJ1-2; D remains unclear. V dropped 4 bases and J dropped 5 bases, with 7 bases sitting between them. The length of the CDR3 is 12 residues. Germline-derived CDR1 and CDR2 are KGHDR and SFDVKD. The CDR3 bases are TGTGCCACCAGTGAGGGTTGGTATGGCTACACCTTC. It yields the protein CATSEGWYGYTF.

This CDR3 reads CASSYGGSNYEQYF. The CDR3 bases are TGTGCCAGCAGTTACGGAGGATCTAACTACGAGCAGTACTTC. This chain links TRBV6-2 or TRBV6-3 with TRBJ2-7, with D maybe TRBD2 (5 bases). The CDR3 has 14 amino acids. Germline CDR1 reads MNHEY; CDR2 reads SVGEGT. Trimming removed 2 bases from V and 3 bases from J, with 11 bases in between.